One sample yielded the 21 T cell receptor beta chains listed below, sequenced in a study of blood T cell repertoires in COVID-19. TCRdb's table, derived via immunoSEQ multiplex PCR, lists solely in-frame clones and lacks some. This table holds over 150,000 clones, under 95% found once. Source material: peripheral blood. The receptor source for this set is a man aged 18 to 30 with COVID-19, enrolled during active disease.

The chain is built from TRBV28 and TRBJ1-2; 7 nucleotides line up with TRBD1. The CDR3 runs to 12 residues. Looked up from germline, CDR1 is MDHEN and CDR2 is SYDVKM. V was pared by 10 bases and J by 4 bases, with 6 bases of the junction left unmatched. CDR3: CATRAGGYGYTF. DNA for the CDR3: TGTGCCACTAGGGCAGGGGGCTATGGCTACACCTTC.

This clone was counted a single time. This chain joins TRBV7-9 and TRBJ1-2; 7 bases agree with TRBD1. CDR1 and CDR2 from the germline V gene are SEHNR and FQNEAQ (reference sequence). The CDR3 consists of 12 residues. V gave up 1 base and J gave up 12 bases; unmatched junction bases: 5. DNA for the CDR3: TGTGCCAGCAGCTTAGGACAGGGAAGTCACACCTTC. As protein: CASSLGQGSHTF.

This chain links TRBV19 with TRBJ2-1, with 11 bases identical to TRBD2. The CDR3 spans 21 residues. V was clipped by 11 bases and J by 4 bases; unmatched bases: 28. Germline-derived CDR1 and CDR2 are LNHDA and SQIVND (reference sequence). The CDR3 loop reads CAVLVSSWQAIRTSGYNEQFF. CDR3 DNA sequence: TGTGCCGTATTGGTATCCTCGTGGCAGGCCATCAGGACTAGCGGGTACAATGAGCAGTTCTTC.

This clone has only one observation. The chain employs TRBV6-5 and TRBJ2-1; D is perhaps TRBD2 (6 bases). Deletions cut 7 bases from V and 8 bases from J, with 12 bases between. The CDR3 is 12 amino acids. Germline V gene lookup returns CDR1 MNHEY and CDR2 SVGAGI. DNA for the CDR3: TGTGCCAGCAACGGAGGGCCCGATGAGCAGTTCTTC. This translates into CASNGGPDEQFF.

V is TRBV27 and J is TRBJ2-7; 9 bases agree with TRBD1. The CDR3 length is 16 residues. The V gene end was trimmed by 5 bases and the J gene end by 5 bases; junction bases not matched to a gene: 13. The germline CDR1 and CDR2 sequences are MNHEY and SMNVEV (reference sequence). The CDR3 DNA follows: TGTGCCAGCAGTGCGAACAGGGGGCGCGTCCTCCACGAGCAGTACTTC. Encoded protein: CASSANRGRVLHEQYF.

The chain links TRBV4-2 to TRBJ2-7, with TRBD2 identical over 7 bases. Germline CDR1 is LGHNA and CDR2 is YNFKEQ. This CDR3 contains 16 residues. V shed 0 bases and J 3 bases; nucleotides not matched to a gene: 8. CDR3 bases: TGTGCCAGCAGCCAAGAGGGGACTAACGAATTCTACGAGCAGTACTTC. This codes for CASSQEGTNEFYEQYF.

The CDR3 loop reads CATSRDSLSGHYEQYF. CDR3 nucleotide sequence: TGTGCCACCAGCAGAGACTCCCTGTCGGGACACTACGAGCAGTACTTC. The genes are TRBV15 and TRBJ2-7; maybe TRBD1 (6 bases). V gave up 0 bases and J gave up 3 bases, with 15 bases separating them. CDR3 length: 16 residues. In germline, CDR1 is LNHNV, CDR2 YYDKDF (reference sequence). Using reference TRBV15 and TRBJ2-7 for the parts outside the CDR3, the full variable domain is DAMVIQNPRYQVTQFGKPVTLSCSQTLNHNVMYWYQQKSSQAPKLLFHYYDKDFNNEADTPDNFQSRRPNTSFCFLDIRSPGLGDTAMYLCATSRDSLSGHYEQYFGPGTRLTVT.

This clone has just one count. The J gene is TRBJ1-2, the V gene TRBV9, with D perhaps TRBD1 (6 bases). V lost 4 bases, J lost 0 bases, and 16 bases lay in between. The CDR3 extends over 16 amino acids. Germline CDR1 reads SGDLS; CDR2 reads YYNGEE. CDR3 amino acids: CASSSRGRDPNYGYTF. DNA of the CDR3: TGTGCCAGCAGCTCCAGGGGAAGGGACCCTAACTATGGCTACACCTTC.

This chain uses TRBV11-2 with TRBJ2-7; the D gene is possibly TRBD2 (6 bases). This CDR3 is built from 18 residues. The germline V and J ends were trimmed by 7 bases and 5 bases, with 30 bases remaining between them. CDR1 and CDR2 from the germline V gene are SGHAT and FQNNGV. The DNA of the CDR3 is TGTGCCAGCATCCCTTACCCGCTCTCTAGCGCCCCAGGTAACGAGCAGTACTTC. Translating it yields CASIPYPLSSAPGNEQYF.

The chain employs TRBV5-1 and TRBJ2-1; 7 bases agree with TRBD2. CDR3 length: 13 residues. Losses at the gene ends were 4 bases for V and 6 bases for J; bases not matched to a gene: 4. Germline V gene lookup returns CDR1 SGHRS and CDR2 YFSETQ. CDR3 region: CASSRSGLNEQFF. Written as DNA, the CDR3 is TGCGCCAGCAGCCGTAGCGGGCTCAATGAGCAGTTCTTC.

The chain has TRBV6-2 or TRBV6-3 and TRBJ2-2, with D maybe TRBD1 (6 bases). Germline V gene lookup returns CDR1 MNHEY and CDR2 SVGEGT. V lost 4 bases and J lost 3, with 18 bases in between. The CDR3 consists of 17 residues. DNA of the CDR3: TGTGCCAGCAGTTCTTACAGGGTTAGACCGGACACCGGGGAGCTGTTTTTT. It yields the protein CASSSYRVRPDTGELFF.

The CDR3 sequence is CASSSDRGRGNTIYF. The DNA of the CDR3 is TGTGCCAGCAGTTCCGACAGGGGGCGAGGAAACACCATATATTTT. The chain employs TRBV28 and TRBJ1-3; 10 bases fit TRBD1. J lost 4 bases, V lost 4 bases, and 4 bases had no gene match. The length of the CDR3 is 15 residues. Germline V gene sequence: CDR1 MDHEN, CDR2 SYDVKM.

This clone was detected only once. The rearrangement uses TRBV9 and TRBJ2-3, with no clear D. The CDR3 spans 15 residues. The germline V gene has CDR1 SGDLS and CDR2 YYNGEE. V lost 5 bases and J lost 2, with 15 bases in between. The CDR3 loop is CASRPPGVSTDTQYF. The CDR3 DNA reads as TGTGCCAGCAGACCCCCCGGAGTCTCCACAGATACGCAGTATTTT.

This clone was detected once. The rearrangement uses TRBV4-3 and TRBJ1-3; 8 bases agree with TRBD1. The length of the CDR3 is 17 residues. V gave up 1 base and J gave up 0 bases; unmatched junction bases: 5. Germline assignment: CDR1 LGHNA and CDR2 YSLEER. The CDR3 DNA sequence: TGCGCCAGCAGCCAAGGGAGGACAGGGTTCTCTGGAAACACCATATATTTT. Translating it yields CASSQGRTGFSGNTIYF.

CDR3 DNA: TGTGCCAGCAGTTTTGGAGGGGACTATGGCTACACCTTC. Residues: CASSFGGDYGYTF. This chain joins TRBV12-3 or TRBV12-4 and TRBJ1-2, with D possibly being TRBD1 (5 bases). V dropped 3 bases and J dropped 3 bases, with 8 bases sitting between them. The CDR3 is made up of 13 amino acids.

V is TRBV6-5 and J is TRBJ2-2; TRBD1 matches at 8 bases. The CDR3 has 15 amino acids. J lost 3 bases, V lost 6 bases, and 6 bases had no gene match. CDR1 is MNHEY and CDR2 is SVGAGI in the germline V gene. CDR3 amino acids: CASSRRTGHTGELFF. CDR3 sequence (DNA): TGTGCCAGCAGCCGAAGGACAGGGCACACCGGGGAGCTGTTTTTT.

The CDR3 DNA sequence: TGTGCCAGCAGTTTATCGCCAGGGGGCAACTATGGCTACACCTTC. It translates to CASSLSPGGNYGYTF. The V gene is TRBV27, the J gene TRBJ1-2, with 8 nucleotides matching TRBD1. CDR3 size: 15 residues. The ends lost 0 bases at V and 2 bases at J; junction bases unmatched: 2. Germline V gene sequence: CDR1 MNHEY, CDR2 SMNVEV (reference sequence).

The DNA for the CDR3 is TGTGCCAGCAGATATCCCGGGAGTTCCTACGAGCAGTACTTC. This encodes CASRYPGSSYEQYF. The genes are TRBV6-5 and TRBJ2-7; D might be TRBD2 (6 bases). This CDR3 has 14 amino acids. Trimming removed 6 bases at V and 1 base at J, with 13 bases between. The germline V gene encodes CDR1 MNHEY and CDR2 SVGAGI.

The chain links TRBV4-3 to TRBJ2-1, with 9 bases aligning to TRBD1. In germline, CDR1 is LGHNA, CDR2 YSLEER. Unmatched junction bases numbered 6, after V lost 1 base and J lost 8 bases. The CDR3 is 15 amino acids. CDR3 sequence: CASSQAGTGHDEQFF. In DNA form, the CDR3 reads TGCGCCAGCAGCCAAGCCGGGACAGGGCATGATGAGCAGTTCTTC.

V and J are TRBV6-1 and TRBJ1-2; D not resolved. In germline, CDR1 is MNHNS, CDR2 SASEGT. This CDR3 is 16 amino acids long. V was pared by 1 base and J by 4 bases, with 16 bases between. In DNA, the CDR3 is TGTGCCAGCAGTGAAGGTACAATCCTTAACCCCTATGGCTACACCTTC. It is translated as CASSEGTILNPYGYTF.

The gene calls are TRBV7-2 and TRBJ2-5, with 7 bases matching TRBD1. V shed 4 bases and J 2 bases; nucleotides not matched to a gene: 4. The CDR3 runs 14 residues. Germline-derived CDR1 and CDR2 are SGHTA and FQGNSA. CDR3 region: CASSSGQLQETQYF. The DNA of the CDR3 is TGTGCCAGCAGCTCGGGACAGCTACAAGAGACCCAGTACTTC.